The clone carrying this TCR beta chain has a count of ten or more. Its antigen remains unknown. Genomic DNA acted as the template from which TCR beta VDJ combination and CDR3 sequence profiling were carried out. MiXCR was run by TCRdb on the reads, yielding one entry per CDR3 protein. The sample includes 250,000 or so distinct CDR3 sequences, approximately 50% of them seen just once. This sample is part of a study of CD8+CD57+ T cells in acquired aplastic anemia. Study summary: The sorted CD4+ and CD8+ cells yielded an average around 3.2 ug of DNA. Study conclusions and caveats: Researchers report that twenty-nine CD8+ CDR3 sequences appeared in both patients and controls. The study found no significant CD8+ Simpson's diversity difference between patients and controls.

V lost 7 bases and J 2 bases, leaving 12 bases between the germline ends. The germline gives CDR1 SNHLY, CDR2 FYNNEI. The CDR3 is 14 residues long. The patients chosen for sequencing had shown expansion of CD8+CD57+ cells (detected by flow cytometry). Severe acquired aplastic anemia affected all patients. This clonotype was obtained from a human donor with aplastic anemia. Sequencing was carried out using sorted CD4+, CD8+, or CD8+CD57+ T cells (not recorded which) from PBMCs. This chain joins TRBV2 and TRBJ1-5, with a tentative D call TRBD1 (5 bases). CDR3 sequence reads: CASNEGPGNQPQHF. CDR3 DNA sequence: TGTGCCAGCAATGAGGGGCCGGGCAATCAGCCCCAGCATTTT. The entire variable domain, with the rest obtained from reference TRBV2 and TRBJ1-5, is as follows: EPEVTQTPSHQVTQMGQEVILRCVPISNHLYFYWYRQILGQKVEFLVSFYNNEISEKSEIFDDQFSVERPDGSNFTLKIRSTKLEDSAMYFCASNEGPGNQPQHFGDGTRLSIL.